This T cell receptor (beta chain) was identified during a study of blood T cells in healthy people across ages (dated by TCRdb to the mid-2010s). Study-level background: In model experiments, template switching captured about one uniquely barcoded TCR beta cDNA molecule for every two T cells. Age-related changes in TCR beta repertoire diversity were measured in the study by deep sequencing normalized with unique cDNA molecular identifiers. The donors were divided into four age groups: young (average approximately 15 years), middle-aged (approximately 39), aged (about 60) and long-lived (around 80). To avoid experimental bias, donors of different ages were distributed randomly across sequencing lanes. For two donors (one aged 18 to 30 and one aged 80 or older), the study analyzed two additional independent replicas of 1 million unique cDNA reads from the same blood draw.

Study-level results and caveats: A strong correlation was found between observed TCR beta diversity and the percentage of naive T cells measured by flow cytometry. As age increased, observed TCR beta diversity per million T cells dropped in a roughly linear way, and a significant reduction was already evident by age around 41. Since profiling was done on bulk unsorted PBMCs, naive and antigen-experienced compartments could not be conclusively compared. Donor CMV infection status was unknown, potentially confounding age-related changes in expanded clonotypes. Estimates of total diversity from one million sequenced T cells were regarded as lower bounds and underestimates. Compared with the aged group, the long-lived group had more naive CD4+ T cells, fewer expanded clones and increased TCR diversity, suggesting age selection.

As concerns this clonotype: Its specific antigen is unknown. Base quality data are lacking; no much larger clone is found one base away.

Systemically healthy Caucasian individuals from Russia, over 30 in total and aged roughly 6 to 100 years, were included as donors. About 10 milliliters of peripheral blood were collected from each donor into EDTA-treated Vacutainer tubes. PBMCs were isolated by Ficoll-Paque density-gradient centrifugation, with at least 6.5 million obtained per sample. Trizol reagent was used to extract total RNA from PBMCs, with at least 6 micrograms per sample. Naive CD45RAhigh/CD27high T cell percentages were measured by flow cytometry on a PBMC aliquot from every donor. The method behind the library was 5' RACE. Data came from an Illumina HiSeq 2500. A second about 7 to 12 cycle PCR used a sample-barcoded 5' primer and a J-beta primer mix. A unique molecular identifier was introduced onto each TCR beta cDNA molecule by a template-switch 5' adaptor carrying 12 random nucleotides. Each sample yielded at least 2.5 million CDR3-containing paired-end reads. First-strand cDNA was synthesized from all RNA with the Mint cDNA synthesis kit, primed by a TRBC-specific oligonucleotide. Following uracil-DNA glycosylase treatment, all cDNA underwent a first 18-cycle PCR with the universal primers M1SS and BC2_uni_R. The authors processed their data as follows. For normalization, 1 million high-quality reads were randomly selected from each sample, with every read carrying a distinct molecular identifier. Instead of being binned into consensus sequences, reads that shared molecular identifiers were thrown out. MiTCR, run with a Q25 quality threshold and the strictest error-elimination algorithm, handled CDR3 identification, clonotype clustering and error correction. Lower-bound total TCR beta diversity was estimated with a nonparametric unseen species model using Euler transformation. The raw public data were reprocessed by TCRdb itself: fastp quality trimming at Q25, MiXCR clonotype calling, in-frame beta chains only. Every entry covers one CDR3 protein and lists the most common genes and DNA from its rows. TCRdb, rather than the study authors, made the V and J calls. The sample yields a few hundred thousand distinct CDR3 sequences; about half were counted once. The top ten hold under 65% of the sample.

The CDR3 spans 14 residues, from the cysteine through the phenylalanine. This entry keeps only the CDR3 DNA: 42 bases, framed from base 1. The germline V gene sets CDR1 to SGHVS and CDR2 to FQNEAQ. From V the trimming removes 5 bases and from J it removes 10 bases, while the gene matches leave 10 bases of the junction unaccounted for. Material for sequencing was blood. The rearranged segments are TRBV7-8 and TRBJ1-4; TRBD1 agrees with 7 junctional bases. This receptor was obtained from a man aged 60-69 years in good health. The CDR3 reads as follows: CASSDTRQGVKLFF. The DNA is TGTGCCAGCAGCGATACAAGACAGGGTGTAAAACTGTTTTTT.